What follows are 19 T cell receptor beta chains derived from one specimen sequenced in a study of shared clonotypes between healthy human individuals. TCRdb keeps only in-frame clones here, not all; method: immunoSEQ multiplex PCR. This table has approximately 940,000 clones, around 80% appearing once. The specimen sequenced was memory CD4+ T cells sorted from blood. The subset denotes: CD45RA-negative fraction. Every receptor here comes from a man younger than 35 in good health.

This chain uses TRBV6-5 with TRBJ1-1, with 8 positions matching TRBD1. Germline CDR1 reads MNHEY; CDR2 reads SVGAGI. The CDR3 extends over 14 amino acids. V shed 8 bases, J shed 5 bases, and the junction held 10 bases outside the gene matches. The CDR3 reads CASRDRPPGTEAFF. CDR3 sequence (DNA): TGTGCCAGCCGGGACAGGCCACCGGGTACTGAAGCTTTCTTT.

The DNA for the CDR3 is TGTGCCAGCACCGACAGGGGGGACACAGATACGCAGTATTTT. Translating it yields CASTDRGDTDTQYF. This chain joins TRBV6-5 and TRBJ2-3, with 9 bases lining up with TRBD1. The CDR3 is 14 amino acids. Germline loops: CDR1 MNHEY, CDR2 SVGAGI. J gave up 2 bases and V 7 bases, and 4 bases lay outside the gene matches.

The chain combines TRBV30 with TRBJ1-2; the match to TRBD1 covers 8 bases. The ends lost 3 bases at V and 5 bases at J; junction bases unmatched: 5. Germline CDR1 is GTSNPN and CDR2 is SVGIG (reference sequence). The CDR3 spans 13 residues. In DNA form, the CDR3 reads TGTGCCTGGAGCGCGTGGACAGGGTATGGCTACACCTTC. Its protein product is CAWSAWTGYGYTF.

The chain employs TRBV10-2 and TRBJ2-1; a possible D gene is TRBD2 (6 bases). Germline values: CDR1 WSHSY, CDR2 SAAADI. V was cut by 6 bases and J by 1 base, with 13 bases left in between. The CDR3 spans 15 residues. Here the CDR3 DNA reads TGCGCCAGCAGGCGTTTAGCGGCATCCTACAATGAGCAGTTCTTC. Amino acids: CASRRLAASYNEQFF.

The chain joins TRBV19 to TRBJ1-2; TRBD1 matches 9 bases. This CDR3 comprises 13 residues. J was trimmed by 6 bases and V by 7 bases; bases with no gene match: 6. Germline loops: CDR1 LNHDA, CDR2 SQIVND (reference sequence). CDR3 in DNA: TGTGCCAGTACCAGACGGACAGGGGATGGCTACACCTTC. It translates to CASTRRTGDGYTF.

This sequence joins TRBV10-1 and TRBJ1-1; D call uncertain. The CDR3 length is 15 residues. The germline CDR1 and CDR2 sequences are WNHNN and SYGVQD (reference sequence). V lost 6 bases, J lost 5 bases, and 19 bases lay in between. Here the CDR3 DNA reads TGCGCCAGCAGCTTAGAACCGGGTCCTCCGACTGAAGCTTTCTTT. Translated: CASSLEPGPPTEAFF.

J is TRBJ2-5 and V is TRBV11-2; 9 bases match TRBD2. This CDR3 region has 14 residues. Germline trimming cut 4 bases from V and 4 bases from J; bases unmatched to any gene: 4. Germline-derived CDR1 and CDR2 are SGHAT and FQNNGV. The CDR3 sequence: CASSSLAGRETQYF. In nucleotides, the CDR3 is TGTGCCAGCAGCTCTCTAGCGGGGAGAGAGACCCAGTACTTC.

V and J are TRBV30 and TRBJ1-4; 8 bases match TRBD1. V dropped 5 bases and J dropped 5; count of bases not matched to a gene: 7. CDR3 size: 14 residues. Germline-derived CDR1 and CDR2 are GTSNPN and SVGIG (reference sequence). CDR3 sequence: CAWGGQVTNEKLFF. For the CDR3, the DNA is TGTGCCTGGGGGGGACAGGTGACGAATGAAAAACTGTTTTTT.

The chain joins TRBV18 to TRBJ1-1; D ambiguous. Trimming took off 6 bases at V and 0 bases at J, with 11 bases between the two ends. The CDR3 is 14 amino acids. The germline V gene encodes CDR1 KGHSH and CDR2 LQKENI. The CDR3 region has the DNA TGTGCCAGCTCGCGTAACACAGTGAACACTGAAGCTTTCTTT. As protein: CASSRNTVNTEAFF.

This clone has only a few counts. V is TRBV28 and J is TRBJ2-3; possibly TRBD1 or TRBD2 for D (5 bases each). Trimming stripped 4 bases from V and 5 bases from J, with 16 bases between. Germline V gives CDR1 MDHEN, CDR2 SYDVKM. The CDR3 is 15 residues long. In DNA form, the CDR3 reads TGTGCCAGCAGTTCCCCCGCCGGGGCGATAGATACGCAGTATTTT. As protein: CASSSPAGAIDTQYF.

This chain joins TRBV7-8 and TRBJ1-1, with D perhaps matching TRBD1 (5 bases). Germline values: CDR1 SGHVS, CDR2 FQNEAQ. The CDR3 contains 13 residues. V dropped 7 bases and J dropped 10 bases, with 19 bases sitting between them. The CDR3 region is CASTDYRFQGAFF. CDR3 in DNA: TGTGCCAGCACGGATTACAGATTCCAGGGAGCTTTCTTT.

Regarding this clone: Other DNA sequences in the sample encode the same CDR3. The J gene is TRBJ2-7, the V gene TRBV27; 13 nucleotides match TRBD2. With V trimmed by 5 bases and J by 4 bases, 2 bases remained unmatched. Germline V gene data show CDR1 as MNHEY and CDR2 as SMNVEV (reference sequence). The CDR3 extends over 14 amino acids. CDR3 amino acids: CASSRLAGGYEQYF. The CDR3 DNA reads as TGTGCCAGCAGTCGACTAGCGGGGGGATACGAGCAGTACTTC.

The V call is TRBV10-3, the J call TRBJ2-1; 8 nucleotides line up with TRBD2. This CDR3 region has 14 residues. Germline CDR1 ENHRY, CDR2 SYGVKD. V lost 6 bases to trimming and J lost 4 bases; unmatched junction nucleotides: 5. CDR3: CAISASGRYNEQFF. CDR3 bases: TGTGCCATCAGCGCGAGCGGGAGATACAATGAGCAGTTCTTC.

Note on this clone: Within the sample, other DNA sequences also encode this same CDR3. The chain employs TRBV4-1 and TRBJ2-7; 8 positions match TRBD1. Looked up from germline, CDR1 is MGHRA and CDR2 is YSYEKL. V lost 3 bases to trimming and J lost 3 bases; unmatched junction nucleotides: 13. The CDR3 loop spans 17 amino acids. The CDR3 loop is CASSQQTGTGNFYEQYF. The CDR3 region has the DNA TGCGCCAGCAGCCAGCAGACCGGGACAGGTAATTTCTACGAGCAGTACTTC.

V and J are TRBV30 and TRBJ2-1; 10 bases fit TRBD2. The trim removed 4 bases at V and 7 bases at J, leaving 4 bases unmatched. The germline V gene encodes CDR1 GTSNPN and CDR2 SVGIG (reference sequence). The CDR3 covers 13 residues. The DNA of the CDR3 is TGTGCCTGGACGGGTAGCGGGAGGAATGAGCAGTTCTTC. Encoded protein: CAWTGSGRNEQFF.

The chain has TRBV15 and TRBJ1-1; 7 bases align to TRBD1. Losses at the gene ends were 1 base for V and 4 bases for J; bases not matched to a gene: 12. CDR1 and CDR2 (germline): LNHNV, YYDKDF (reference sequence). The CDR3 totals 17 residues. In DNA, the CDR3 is TGTGCCACCAGCAGAGCCCCGACAGGGAGGGGGTTCACTGAAGCTTTCTTT. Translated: CATSRAPTGRGFTEAFF. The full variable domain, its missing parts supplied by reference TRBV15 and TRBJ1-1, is DAMVIQNPRYQVTQFGKPVTLSCSQTLNHNVMYWYQQKSSQAPKLLFHYYDKDFNNEADTPDNFQSRRPNTSFCFLDIRSPGLGDTAMYLCATSRAPTGRGFTEAFFGQGTRLTVV.

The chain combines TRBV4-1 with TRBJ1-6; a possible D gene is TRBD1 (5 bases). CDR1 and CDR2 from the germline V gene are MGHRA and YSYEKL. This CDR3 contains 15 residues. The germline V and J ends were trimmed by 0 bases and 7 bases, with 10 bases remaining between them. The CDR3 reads CASSQEGRKNSPLHF. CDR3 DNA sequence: TGCGCCAGCAGCCAAGAGGGACGGAAAAATTCACCCCTCCACTTT.

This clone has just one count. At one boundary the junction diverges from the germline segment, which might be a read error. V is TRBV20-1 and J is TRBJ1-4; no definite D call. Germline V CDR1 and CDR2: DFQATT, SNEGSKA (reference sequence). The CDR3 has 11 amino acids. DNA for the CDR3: TGCAGTGCTCTCAGCACAGCCGGATTGGTTTTT. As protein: CSALSTAGLVF.

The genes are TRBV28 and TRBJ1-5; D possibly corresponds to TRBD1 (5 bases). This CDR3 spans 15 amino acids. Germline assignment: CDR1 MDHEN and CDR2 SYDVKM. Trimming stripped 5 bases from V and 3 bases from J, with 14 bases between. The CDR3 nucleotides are TGTGCCAGCAGTCCCAGGGACGGCTTCAATCAGCCCCAGCATTTT. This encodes CASSPRDGFNQPQHF.